At least ten counts were recorded for the clone carrying this TCR beta chain. Its antigen remains unknown. The V end lost 9 bases, the J end lost 6 bases, and 19 bases lay between the germline ends. This CDR3 contains 14 residues. Germline assignment: CDR1 MNHNS and CDR2 SASEGT. This sample is part of a study of regulatory T cells in long-lasting Graves disease. Study-level points and caveats: Repertoires from persistent disease leaned toward TRBV28, TRBJ1-2 and TRBJ2-5. TCR diversity in persistent Graves' patients was below that of newly diagnosed ones.

Time point indicated: newly diagnosed GD, antithyroid drugs for less than 3 months. PBMCs provided the RNA from which the TCR library was made. iRepertoire HTBI primers and Arm-PCR of CDR3 regions built TCR beta libraries. TCRdb processed the multiplex PCR reads anew with MiXCR; each CDR3 protein has one entry. Of 300,000 to 400,000 distinct CDR3 sequences in the sample, over 15% are singletons; the top ten hold roughly 27%. This sample was shared with a second study, whose subject was T cells in Graves' hyperthyroidism and ophthalmopathy. That publication notes: HTBI primers were employed in a first-round RT-PCR of the TCR CDR3. Researchers found most expanded thyroid clonotypes above 0.001 in blood as well.

The sequences come from peripheral blood mononuclear cells (PBMCs), collected at new diagnosis, from a patient treated with antithyroid drugs. V is TRBV6-1 and J is TRBJ2-3, with D possibly matching TRBD2 (7 bases). The source of this sequence is a man aged 40-55 years with Graves disease. The CDR3 loop reads CARRARGARDTQYF. The CDR3 nucleotides are TGTGCCAGGCGAGCCCGGGGGGCCAGGGATACGCAGTATTTT.